This is a list of T cell receptor beta chains from one sample in a study of beta chain features in type 1 diabetes. Data came from immunoSEQ multiplex PCR; TCRdb stores just in-frame clones and leaves some out. The table records roughly 250,000 clones, 20% of them present only once. Sequenced sample: naive CD4+ T cells from blood. The source is a woman in her 40s with type 1 diabetes. Both conserved end residues are part of each CDR3. A D gene is named only where the DNA matches it firmly. Expanded clones get a size class; other rows say once, few or many, or leave the size out.

D gene | J gene | clone size | V gene | CDR3 DNA | CDR3 protein
- | TRBJ2-3 | few | TRBV9 | TGTGCCAGCAGCGTAGCTTCAGGCACAGATACGCAGTATTTT | CASSVASGTDTQYF
- | TRBJ1-6 | - | TRBV9 | TGTGCCAGCAGCGTAGGTAATGCCGGACAGATAAATTCACCCCTCCACTTT | CASSVGNAGQINSPLHF
- | TRBJ1-1 | - | TRBV11-2 | TGTGCCAGCAGCCGCCGGGGGGGGACTGAAGCTTTCTTT | CASSRRGGTEAFF
TRBD2 | TRBJ2-5 | once | TRBV2 | TGTGCCAGTCGACTAGCACAAGAGACCCAGTACTTC | CASRLAQETQYF
TRBD2 | TRBJ2-7 | - | TRBV4-3 | TGCGCCAGCAGCCTCAATCCGACTAGCGGCTTTCGAGAGCAGTACTTC | CASSLNPTSGFREQYF
TRBD2 | TRBJ2-7 | - | TRBV9 | TGTGCCAGCAGCCCCAAGACTAGCGGGAGTTTAGGCGAGCAGTACTTC | CASSPKTSGSLGEQYF
TRBD1 | TRBJ1-1 | few | TRBV29-1 | TGCAGCGCAGCACAGGGGCGGAACACTGAAGCTTTCTTT | CSAAQGRNTEAFF
TRBD1 | TRBJ1-1 | few | TRBV9 | TGTGCCAGCAGCGTCTCAGGGGGCACTGAAGCTTTCTTT | CASSVSGGTEAFF
TRBD1 | TRBJ1-2 | - | TRBV25-1 | TGTGCCAGCAGGACAGGGCTCTATGGCTACACCTTC | CASRTGLYGYTF
- | TRBJ2-5 | - | TRBV7-9 | TGTGCCAGCAGCGGGCGGGACAGACAAGAGACCCAGTACTTC | CASSGRDRQETQYF
- | TRBJ1-2 | few | TRBV30 | TGTGCCTGGAGTGGAGGGGGAAAGGGAGGCTACACCTTC | CAWSGGGKGGYTF
TRBD2 | TRBJ2-1 | few | TRBV25-1 | TGTGCCAGCAGTGACCAGACTAGCGGGAGCGTCTATGAGCAGTTCTTC | CASSDQTSGSVYEQFF
TRBD1 | TRBJ1-2 | - | TRBV9 | TGTGCCAGCAGCGACCGGGACAGGGCGTTGGGCTACACCTTC | CASSDRDRALGYTF
- | TRBJ1-4 | few | TRBV15 | TGTGCCACCAGCAGGGCGGTTAATGAAAAACTGTTTTTT | CATSRAVNEKLFF
TRBD2 | TRBJ2-1 | - | TRBV14 | TGTGCCAGCAGCCAAGATAGAATAGCGGGAGAAGATGAGCAGTTCTTC | CASSQDRIAGEDEQFF
- | TRBJ1-1 | few | TRBV10-3 | TGTGCCATCAGTGAGGCAAAAACAGGGAGGAACACTGAAGCTTTCTTT | CAISEAKTGRNTEAFF
- | TRBJ1-4 | - | TRBV5-1 | TGCGCCAGCAGCTTAACATCAACTAATGAAAAACTGTTTTTT | CASSLTSTNEKLFF
- | TRBJ2-7 | - | TRBV28 | TGTGCCAGCAGGGCAGGGCTTGTCGAGCAGTACTTC | CASRAGLVEQYF
- | TRBJ1-1 | - | TRBV9 | TGTGCCAGCAGCGCGACAGTAAACACTGAAGCTTTCTTT | CASSATVNTEAFF
- | TRBJ1-4 | once | TRBV4-3 | TGCGCCAGCAGCCCTCTGGACAGTAATGAAAAACTGTTTTTT | CASSPLDSNEKLFF
- | TRBJ2-3 | few | TRBV29-1 | TGCAGCGTTGAATGGTCGGGGGATACGCAGTATTTT | CSVEWSGDTQYF
TRBD1 | TRBJ1-6 | - | TRBV19 | TGTGCCAGTAGTGGGACAGGGGTTGAGGATAATTCACCCCTCCACTTT | CASSGTGVEDNSPLHF
- | TRBJ2-7 | few | TRBV7-9 | TGTGCCAGCAGCTTAAGGGTTGGGGCTGAAGAGCAGTACTTC | CASSLRVGAEEQYF
- | TRBJ2-2 | few | TRBV5-1 | TGCGCCAGCAGCTTGGCAGGGGTCAACACCGGGGAGCTGTTTTTT | CASSLAGVNTGELFF
TRBD1 | TRBJ1-5 | - | TRBV2 | TGTGCCAGCAGTGGACAGGGACGGAGAGTGCAGCCCCAGCATTTT | CASSGQGRRVQPQHF
TRBD2 | TRBJ2-1 | - | TRBV30 | TGTGCCTGGAGTAGGGCGGCGGGAGGTTACAATGAGCAGTTCTTC | CAWSRAAGGYNEQFF
- | TRBJ1-1 | few | TRBV18 | TGTGCCAGCTCACCACAGGGGTGGAACACTGAAGCTTTCTTT | CASSPQGWNTEAFF
TRBD1 | TRBJ2-3 | few | TRBV2 | TGTGCCAGCAGGATGGACAGGGGGCCAGATACGCAGTATTTT | CASRMDRGPDTQYF
TRBD1 | TRBJ2-2 | few | TRBV15 | TGTGCCACCGGACAGGGGAACACCGGGGAGCTGTTTTTT | CATGQGNTGELFF
- | TRBJ1-1 | few | TRBV19 | TGTGCCAGTATGGGCTTGGAGAACACTGAAGCTTTCTTT | CASMGLENTEAFF
TRBD1 | TRBJ2-5 | once | TRBV18 | TGTGCCAGCTCACCACTCAGGACAGGGGGCAAAGAGACCCAGTACTTC | CASSPLRTGGKETQYF
TRBD2 | TRBJ2-3 | - | TRBV6-4 | TGTGCCAGCAGTGTTGGAGCGGGAGTATCAGATACGCAGTATTTT | CASSVGAGVSDTQYF
- | TRBJ2-1 | few | TRBV1 | TGCACCAGCAGCAACAGGCTAGCGGGAGGCCGTAATGAGCAGTTCTTC | CTSSNRLAGGRNEQFF
TRBD2 | TRBJ2-1 | few | TRBV28 | TGTGCCAGCAGGGGGCGGGAGGGCGATGAGCAGTTCTTC | CASRGREGDEQFF